Shown below are 6 T cell receptor beta chains from a single sample sequenced in a study of cytomegalovirus exposure and HLA in healthy donors. It was with 60 Vbeta and 13 Jbeta primers that the PCR ran. Assay: immunoSEQ multiplex PCR; the TCRdb copy retains only in-frame clones and omits some. The data show about 170,000 clones, roughly 72% seen once. Sequenced sample: PBMCs. The receptor source for this set is a woman aged 25 to 45 in good health and CMV-seropositive.

V and J are TRBV19 and TRBJ2-1; 14 bases align to TRBD2. CDR1 and CDR2 (germline): LNHDA, SQIVND (reference sequence). V was clipped by 1 base and J by 8 bases; unmatched bases: 16. The CDR3 sequence is 20 residues long. The CDR3: CASSIVPTSGGVSSFHEQFF. CDR3 sequence (DNA): TGTGCCAGTAGTATAGTCCCGACTAGCGGGGGGGTCTCTAGTTTCCATGAGCAGTTCTTC.

The chain is built from TRBV25-1 and TRBJ2-1, with 10 nucleotides matching TRBD1. The CDR3 is 15 amino acids. The ends lost 6 bases at V and 5 bases at J; junction bases unmatched: 7. Per germline, CDR1 MGHDK and CDR2 SYGVNS. The CDR3 loop reads CASSFTGTGDNEQFF. CDR3 nucleotide sequence: TGTGCCAGCAGCTTCACCGGGACAGGGGACAATGAGCAGTTCTTC.

This chain joins TRBV18 and TRBJ1-2, with TRBD1 matching 8 bases. The CDR3 spans 16 residues. Germline lookup yields CDR1 KGHSH and CDR2 LQKENI. Losses at the gene ends were 2 bases for V and 1 base for J; bases not matched to a gene: 6. The chain's CDR3 is CASSPSLDRVNYGYTF. Here the CDR3 DNA reads TGTGCCAGCTCACCATCTCTGGACAGGGTTAACTATGGCTACACCTTC.

CDR3 amino acids: CASSLEGSKGTLSEETQYF. DNA for the CDR3: TGTGCCAGCAGCTTGGAGGGGTCCAAGGGAACGCTTTCTGAAGAGACCCAGTACTTC. V usage is TRBV5-6 and J usage is TRBJ2-5; TRBD1 might be the D (5 bases). There are 19 residues in the CDR3. Germline values: CDR1 SGHDT, CDR2 YYEEEE. V was pared by 0 bases and J by 3 bases, with 24 bases between.

The chain uses TRBV10-3 and TRBJ2-7; TRBD1 matches 11 bases. J lost 3 bases, V lost 6 bases, and 7 bases had no gene match. CDR3 length: 15 residues. Germline V gene data show CDR1 as ENHRY and CDR2 as SYGVKD. CDR3 sequence: CAIRSAGTGGYEQYF. The CDR3 DNA sequence: TGTGCCATCAGATCAGCCGGGACAGGGGGCTACGAGCAGTACTTC.

The chain recombines TRBV25-1 with TRBJ1-2, with D possibly matching TRBD1 (5 bases). The CDR3 is made up of 11 amino acids. Looked up from germline, CDR1 is MGHDK and CDR2 is SYGVNS. Trimming took off 4 bases at V and 8 bases at J, with 8 bases between the two ends. This chain's CDR3 is CASSVGEGYTF. The CDR3 nucleotides read TGTGCCAGCAGTGTAGGGGAAGGCTACACCTTC.